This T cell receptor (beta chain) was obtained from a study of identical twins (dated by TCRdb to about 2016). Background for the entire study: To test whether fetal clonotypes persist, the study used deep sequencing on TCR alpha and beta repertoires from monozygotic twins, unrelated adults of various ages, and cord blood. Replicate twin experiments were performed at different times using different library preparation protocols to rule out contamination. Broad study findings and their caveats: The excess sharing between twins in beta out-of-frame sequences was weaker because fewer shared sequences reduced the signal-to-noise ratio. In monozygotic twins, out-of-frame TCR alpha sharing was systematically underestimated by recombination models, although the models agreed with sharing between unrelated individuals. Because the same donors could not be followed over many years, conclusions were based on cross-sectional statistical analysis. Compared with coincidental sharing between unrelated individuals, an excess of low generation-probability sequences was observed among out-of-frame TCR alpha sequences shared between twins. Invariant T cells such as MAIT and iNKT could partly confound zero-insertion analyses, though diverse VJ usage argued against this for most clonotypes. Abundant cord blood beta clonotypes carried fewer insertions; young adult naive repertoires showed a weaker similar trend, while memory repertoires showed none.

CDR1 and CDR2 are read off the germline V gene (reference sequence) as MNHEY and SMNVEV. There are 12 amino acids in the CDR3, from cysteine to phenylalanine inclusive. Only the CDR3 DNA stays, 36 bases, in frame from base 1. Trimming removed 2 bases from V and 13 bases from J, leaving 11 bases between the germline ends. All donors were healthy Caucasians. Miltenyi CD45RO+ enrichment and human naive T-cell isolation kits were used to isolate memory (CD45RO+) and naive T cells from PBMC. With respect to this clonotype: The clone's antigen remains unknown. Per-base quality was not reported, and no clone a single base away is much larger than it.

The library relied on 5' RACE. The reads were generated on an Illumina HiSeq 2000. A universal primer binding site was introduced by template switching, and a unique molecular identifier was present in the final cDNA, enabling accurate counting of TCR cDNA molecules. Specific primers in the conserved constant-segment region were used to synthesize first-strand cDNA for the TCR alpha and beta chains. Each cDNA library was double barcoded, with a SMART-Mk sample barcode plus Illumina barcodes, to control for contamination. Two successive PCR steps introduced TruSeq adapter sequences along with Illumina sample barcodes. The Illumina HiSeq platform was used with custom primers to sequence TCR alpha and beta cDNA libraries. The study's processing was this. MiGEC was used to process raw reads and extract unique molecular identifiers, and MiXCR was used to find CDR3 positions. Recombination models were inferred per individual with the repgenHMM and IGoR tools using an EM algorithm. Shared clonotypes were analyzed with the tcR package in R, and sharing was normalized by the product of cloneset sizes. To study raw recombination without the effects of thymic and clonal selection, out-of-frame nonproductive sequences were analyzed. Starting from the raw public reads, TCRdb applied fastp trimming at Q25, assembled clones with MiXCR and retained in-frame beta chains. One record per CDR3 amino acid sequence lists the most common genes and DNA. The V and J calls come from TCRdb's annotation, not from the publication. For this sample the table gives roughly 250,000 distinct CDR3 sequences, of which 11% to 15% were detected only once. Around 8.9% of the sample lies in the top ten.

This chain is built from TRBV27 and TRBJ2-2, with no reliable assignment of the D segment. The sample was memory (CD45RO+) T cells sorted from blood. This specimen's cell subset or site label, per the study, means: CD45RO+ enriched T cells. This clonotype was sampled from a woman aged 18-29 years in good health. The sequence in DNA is TGTGCCAGCAGTTTACCCAAAGGGTTGCTGTTTTTT. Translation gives CASSLPKGLLFF.